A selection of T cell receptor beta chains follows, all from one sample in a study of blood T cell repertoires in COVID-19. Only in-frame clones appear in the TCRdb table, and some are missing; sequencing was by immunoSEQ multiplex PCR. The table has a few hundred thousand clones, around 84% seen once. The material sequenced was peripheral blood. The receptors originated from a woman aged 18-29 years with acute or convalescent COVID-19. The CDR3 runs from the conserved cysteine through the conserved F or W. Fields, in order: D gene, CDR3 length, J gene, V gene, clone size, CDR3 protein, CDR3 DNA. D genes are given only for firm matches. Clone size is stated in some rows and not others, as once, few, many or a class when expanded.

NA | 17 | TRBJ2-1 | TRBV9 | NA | CASSVGGQGHSNNEQFF | TGTGCCAGCAGCGTAGGGGGGCAAGGACACTCTAACAATGAGCAGTTCTTC
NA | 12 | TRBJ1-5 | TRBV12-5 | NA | CASTFSNQPQHF | TGTGCTAGTACATTTAGCAATCAGCCCCAGCATTTT
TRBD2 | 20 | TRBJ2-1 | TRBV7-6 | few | CASSLGHWASGSASYNEQFF | TGTGCCAGCAGCTTAGGCCACTGGGCTAGCGGGAGCGCCTCGTACAATGAGCAGTTCTTC
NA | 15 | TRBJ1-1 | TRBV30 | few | CAWSPRADGGAKAFF | TGTGCCTGGAGCCCGAGGGCGGACGGGGGAGCGAAAGCTTTCTTT
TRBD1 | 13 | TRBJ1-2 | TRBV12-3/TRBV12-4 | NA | CASTLGQANGYTF | TGTGCCAGCACCCTGGGACAGGCTAATGGCTACACCTTC
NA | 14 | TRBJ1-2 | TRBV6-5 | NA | CASSYSGGGYGYTF | TGTGCCAGCAGTTACTCAGGGGGGGGCTATGGCTACACCTTC
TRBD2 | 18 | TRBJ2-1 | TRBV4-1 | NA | CASSQDLTSGGFYNEQFF | TGCGCCAGCAGCCAAGATCTTACTAGCGGGGGTTTTTACAATGAGCAGTTCTTC
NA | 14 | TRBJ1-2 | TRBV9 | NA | CASSVGTANYGYTF | TGTGCCAGCAGCGTAGGGACTGCCAACTATGGCTACACCTTC
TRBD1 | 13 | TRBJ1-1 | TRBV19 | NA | CASRPQGESEAFF | TGTGCCAGTAGGCCACAGGGGGAATCTGAAGCTTTCTTT
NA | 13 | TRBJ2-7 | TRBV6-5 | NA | CASSRGPEDEQYF | TGTGCCAGCAGCAGGGGTCCGGAGGACGAGCAGTACTTC
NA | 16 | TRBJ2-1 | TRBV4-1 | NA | CASSPGTSTTYNEQFF | TGCGCCAGCAGCCCGGGGACTTCCACTACATACAATGAGCAGTTCTTC
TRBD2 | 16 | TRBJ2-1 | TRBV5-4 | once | CASSLEAGGSYNEQFF | TGTGCCAGCAGCTTGGAGGCGGGGGGCTCCTACAATGAGCAGTTCTTC
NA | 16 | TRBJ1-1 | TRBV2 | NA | CASSWINRVLDTEAFF | TGTGCCAGCAGTTGGATAAACAGGGTATTGGACACTGAAGCTTTCTTT
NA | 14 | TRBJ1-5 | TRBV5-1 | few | CASSLEGGNQPQHF | TGCGCCAGCAGCTTAGAAGGGGGAAATCAGCCCCAGCATTTT
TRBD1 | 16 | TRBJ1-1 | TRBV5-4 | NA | CASLLQGEVENTEAFF | TGTGCCAGCCTCCTACAGGGGGAGGTGGAGAACACTGAAGCTTTCTTT